Listed here are 13 T cell receptor beta chains from one sample, sequenced in a study of T cells after yellow fever vaccination. MiXCR, run by TCRdb on the 5' RACE reads, gives a single entry per CDR3 protein. The table has about 310,000 distinct CDR3 sequences, around 3.6% seen once. Sequenced material: PBMCs, taken on the day of the yellow fever booster vaccination. The source of these receptors is a man between 18 and 35 years old who received the YFV17D yellow fever vaccine.

This clonotype was seen ten or more times. The chain joins TRBV10-3 to TRBJ2-2; D perhaps matches TRBD1 (5 bases). The CDR3 is made up of 16 amino acids. Germline V lookup: CDR1 ENHRY, CDR2 SYGVKD. V lost 0 bases, J lost 7 bases, and 15 bases lay in between. The CDR3 nucleotides read TGTGCCATCAGTGAGTCTATCATGGGGCCGAGCGGGGAGCTGTTTTTT. This encodes CAISESIMGPSGELFF.

This clonotype was counted a few times. The chain uses TRBV6-6 and TRBJ2-2; 7 positions agree with TRBD2. CDR1 MNHNY and CDR2 SVGAGI come from the germline V gene (reference sequence). Trimming took 6 bases from V and 10 from J; bases not matched to a gene: 5. This CDR3 comprises 12 residues. The CDR3 DNA reads as TGTGCCAGCAGCCCCGCGGGGGAGGAGCTGTTTTTT. As protein: CASSPAGEELFF.

This clonotype turned up a few times. The V and J genes are TRBV11-2 and TRBJ1-5; 8 bases align to TRBD1. Unmatched junction bases numbered 5, after V lost 4 bases and J lost 3 bases. Germline V gene sequence: CDR1 SGHAT, CDR2 FQNNGV. The CDR3 extends over 15 amino acids. This CDR3 reads CASSSDRAANQPQHF. The CDR3 bases are TGTGCCAGCAGCTCGGACAGGGCTGCCAATCAGCCCCAGCATTTT. Using reference TRBV11-2 and TRBJ1-5 for the parts outside the CDR3, the full variable domain is EAGVAQSPRYKIIEKRQSVAFWCNPISGHATLYWYQQILGQGPKLLIQFQNNGVVDDSQLPKDRFSAERLKGVDSTLKIQPAKLEDSAVYLCASSSDRAANQPQHFGDGTRLSIL.

This clonotype was found many times. This chain links TRBV7-3 with TRBJ2-6; tentative D call: TRBD1 (5 bases). Per the germline V gene, CDR1 is SGHTA and CDR2 is FQGTGA. This CDR3 region has 15 residues. V lost 5 bases to trimming and J lost 3 bases, with 11 bases between them. The CDR3 protein is CASSPQARGANVLTF. Here the CDR3 DNA reads TGTGCCAGCAGCCCACAGGCCCGTGGGGCCAACGTCCTGACTTTC. Based on the CDR3 plus reference TRBV7-3 and TRBJ2-6, the full variable domain is GAGVSQTPSNKVTEKGKYVELRCDPISGHTALYWYRQSLGQGPEFLIYFQGTGAADDSGLPNDRFFAVRPEGSVSTLKIQRTERGDSAVYLCASSPQARGANVLTFGAGSRLTVL.

The rearrangement uses TRBV7-2 and TRBJ2-2; D is uncertain. The CDR3 length is 12 residues. Germline CDR1 reads SGHTA; CDR2 reads FQGNSA. The germline V and J ends were trimmed by 5 bases and 6 bases, with 7 bases remaining between them. The CDR3 coding sequence is TGTGCCAGCAGCCCCGCCCCCGGGGAGCTGTTTTTT. As protein: CASSPAPGELFF.

This clonotype has a count of ten or more. V usage is TRBV7-9 and J usage is TRBJ1-2, with no clear D. Germline CDR1 reads SEHNR; CDR2 reads FQNEAQ (reference sequence). V was trimmed by 7 bases and J by 7 bases, leaving 19 bases between them. The CDR3 spans 14 residues. CDR3: CASNEGPTTGGYTF. CDR3 coding DNA: TGTGCCAGCAACGAAGGACCGACAACGGGTGGCTACACCTTC.

Many counts were recorded for this clonotype. This CDR3 is CASTRQGITEAFF. The CDR3 nucleotides are TGTGCCAGCACTCGACAGGGGATCACTGAAGCTTTCTTT. The chain is built from TRBV6-2 or TRBV6-3 and TRBJ1-1; the match to TRBD1 covers 8 bases. Germline CDR1 and CDR2: MNHEY and SVGEGT. Trimming took 7 bases from V and 4 from J; bases not matched to a gene: 5. CDR3 length: 13 amino acids.

This clonotype was seen many times. The chain couples TRBV9 to TRBJ1-4; no clear D. The CDR3 runs 19 residues. The germline V and J ends were trimmed by 4 bases and 0 bases, with 22 bases remaining between them. Germline assignment: CDR1 SGDLS and CDR2 YYNGEE. This CDR3 reads CASSSRRRLNSTTNEKLFF. DNA of the CDR3: TGTGCCAGCAGCTCCCGAAGACGATTGAACTCTACAACTAATGAAAAACTGTTTTTT. The whole variable domain, remainder taken from reference TRBV9 and TRBJ1-4, is DSGVTQTPKHLITATGQRVTLRCSPRSGDLSVYWYQQSLDQGLQFLIQYYNGEERAKGNILERFSAQQFPDLHSELNLSSLELGDSALYFCASSSRRRLNSTTNEKLFFGSGTQLSVL.

Only a few counts were recorded for this clonotype. The chain joins TRBV28 to TRBJ2-7, with a tentative D call TRBD1 (5 bases). Germline values: CDR1 MDHEN, CDR2 SYDVKM. CDR3 size: 14 residues. V was trimmed by 8 bases and J by 4 bases, leaving 18 bases between them. CDR3 bases: TGTGCCAGCGGTCCTGCAGGGTGGGCATACGAGCAGTACGTC. It is translated as CASGPAGWAYEQYV.

The rearrangement uses TRBV11-2 and TRBJ2-5; D may correspond to TRBD1 or TRBD2 (5 bases each). CDR3 length: 14 amino acids. The V gene lost 3 bases and the J gene lost 5 bases, with 13 bases spanning the gap. The V gene's germline CDR1 is SGHAT and CDR2 FQNNGV. The CDR3 spells CASSLRTGLETQYF. The CDR3 bases are TGTGCCAGCAGCTTGAGAACGGGGCTCGAGACCCAGTACTTC.

This clonotype was seen at least ten times. This chain uses TRBV6-1 with TRBJ1-2; D is unclear. V gave up 7 bases and J gave up 5 bases, with 14 bases separating them. This CDR3 is 13 amino acids long. Germline assignment: CDR1 MNHNS and CDR2 SASEGT. In nucleotides, the CDR3 is TGTGCCAGCAAGTCCACGGGGTGGTATGGCTACACCTTC. It translates to CASKSTGWYGYTF.

This clonotype came up a few times. V gene TRBV24-1 combines with J gene TRBJ2-3; D call uncertain. Trimming removed 4 bases at V and 4 bases at J, with 8 bases between. The CDR3 is 13 residues long. Germline assignment: CDR1 KGHDR and CDR2 SFDVKD. The CDR3 sequence is CATSELSSDTQYF. The CDR3 nucleotides read TGTGCCACCAGTGAGCTATCTTCAGATACGCAGTATTTT.

The rearrangement joins TRBV28 to TRBJ2-3, with a weak D call TRBD2 (7 bases). Trimming stripped 5 bases from V and 7 bases from J, with 22 bases between. The CDR3 length is 16 residues. CDR1 is MDHEN, CDR2 SYDVKM, per germline. CDR3 region: CASSPLGAGVRYTQYF. The CDR3 region has the DNA TGTGCCAGCAGTCCCCTGGGGGCGGGGGTCCGGTATACGCAGTATTTT.